This T cell receptor beta chain was sequenced in a study of early T cells in non-severe SARS-CoV-2 infection. Background on the study: Whole-blood bulk RNA, unsorted, was sequenced, and chains were unpaired.

Overall study findings and caveats: Missing private and CD4 specificities, VDJdb matching favored anti-spike CD8 responses.

CDR3 length equals 15 residues. Germline V gene data show CDR1 as DFQATT and CDR2 as SNEGSKA (reference sequence). V dropped 1 base and J dropped 7; count of bases not matched to a gene: 9. TCRdb ran MiXCR on the 5' RACE reads and lists one entry per CDR3 protein. The table includes about 56,000 distinct CDR3 sequences, approximately 16% detected once. As concerns this clonotype: The antigen is unknown.

The V call is TRBV20-1, the J call TRBJ1-5; 8 nucleotides align to TRBD1. The sequencing used whole blood, collected at baseline. This TCR derives from an adult who was a healthcare worker with PCR-confirmed SARS-CoV-2 infection or an uninfected control (not recorded which). CDR3 region: CSARGQGAARQPQHF. CDR3 nucleotide sequence: TGCAGTGCTAGAGGGCAGGGGGCGGCTCGCCAGCCCCAGCATTTT.